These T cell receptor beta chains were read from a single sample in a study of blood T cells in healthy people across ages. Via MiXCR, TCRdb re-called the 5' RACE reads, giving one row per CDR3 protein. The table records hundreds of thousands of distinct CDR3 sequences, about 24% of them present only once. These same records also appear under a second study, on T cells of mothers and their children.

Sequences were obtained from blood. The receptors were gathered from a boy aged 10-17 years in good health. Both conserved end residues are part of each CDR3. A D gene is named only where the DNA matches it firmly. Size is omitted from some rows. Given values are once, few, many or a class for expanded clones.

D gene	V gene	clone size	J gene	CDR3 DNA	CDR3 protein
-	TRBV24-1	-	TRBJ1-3	TGTGCCACCAGTGATAATCTGGACGTCGCTGGAAACACCATATATTTT	CATSDNLDVAGNTIYF
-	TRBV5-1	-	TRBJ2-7	TGCGCCAGCAGCTTGGTTCCGTCAGGTGGGCAGTACTTC	CASSLVPSGGQYF
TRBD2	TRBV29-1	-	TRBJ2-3	TGCAGCGTTGAGGTAGCGGGGGCCATATTGACAGATACGCAGTATTTT	CSVEVAGAILTDTQYF
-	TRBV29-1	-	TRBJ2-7	TGCAGCGTCCTGGGCCCAAACTACGAGCAGTACTTC	CSVLGPNYEQYF
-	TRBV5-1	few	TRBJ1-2	TGCGCCAGCAGCTTTTCGGAAAGATCTAACTATGGCTACACCTTC	CASSFSERSNYGYTF
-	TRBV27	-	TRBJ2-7	TGTGCCAGCAGGGGAGTAAGTATGGGCTACGAGCAGTACTTC	CASRGVSMGYEQYF
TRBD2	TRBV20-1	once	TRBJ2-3	TGCAGTGCACCTGGGGGACTAGCGGGAGAGACGACAGATACGCAGTATTTT	CSAPGGLAGETTDTQYF
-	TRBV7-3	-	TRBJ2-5	TGTGCCAGCAGCCCCGTCCCGTTTAGGGGCGCGGAGACCCAGTACTTC	CASSPVPFRGAETQYF
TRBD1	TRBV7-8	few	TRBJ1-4	TGTGCCAGCAGCTTAGACCGGACCGGGACAGCTTTTAATGAAAAACTGTTTTTT	CASSLDRTGTAFNEKLFF
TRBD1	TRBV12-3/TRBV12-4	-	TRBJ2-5	TGTGCCAGCAGTCCCCAGGGGGCACATGAGACCCAGTACTTC	CASSPQGAHETQYF
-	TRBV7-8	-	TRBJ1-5	TGTGCCAGCAGCTCCCCAGGGGGCAATCAGCCCCAGCATTTT	CASSSPGGNQPQHF
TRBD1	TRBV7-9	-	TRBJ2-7	TGTGCCAGCAGCTTACCTAAAGGAAGGTGGGCAGGGGGCGAGCAGTACTTC	CASSLPKGRWAGGEQYF
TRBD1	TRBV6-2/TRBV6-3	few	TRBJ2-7	TGTGCCAGCAAACCAGGGGACAGGAGTTTCTACGAGCAGTACTTC	CASKPGDRSFYEQYF
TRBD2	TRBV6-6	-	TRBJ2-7	TGTGCCAGCAGTTACCCTAGCGGGAGAGGGTACGAGCAGTACTTC	CASSYPSGRGYEQYF
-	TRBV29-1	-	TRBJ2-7	TGCAGCGCCGAACGTGGGGACGAGCAGTACTTC	CSAERGDEQYF
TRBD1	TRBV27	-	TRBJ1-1	TGTGCCAGCAGCAGGGGGACAGGGGCTGTGAACACTGAAGCTTTCTTT	CASSRGTGAVNTEAFF
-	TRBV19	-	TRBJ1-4	TGTGCCAGTAAACGGGGGAGCCCTTCGGGTGAAAAACTGTTTTTT	CASKRGSPSGEKLFF
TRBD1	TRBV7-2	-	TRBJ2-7	TGTGCCAGCAGCTTATATGCCCTGGGGACAGCCGCCTCCTACGAGCAGTACTTC	CASSLYALGTAASYEQYF
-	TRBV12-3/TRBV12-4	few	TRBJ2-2	TGTGCCAGCAGCCGGCCCCTTGGATCCGGGGAGCTGTTTTTT	CASSRPLGSGELFF
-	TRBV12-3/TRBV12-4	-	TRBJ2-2	TGTGCCAGCAGTTTAGGGCAGTACACCGGGGAGCTGTTTTTT	CASSLGQYTGELFF
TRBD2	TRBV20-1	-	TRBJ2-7	TGCAGTGCCCGGCTCGGGGGGGAGGGACGAAAGGAGCAGTACTTC	CSARLGGEGRKEQYF
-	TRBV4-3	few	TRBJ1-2	TGCGCCAGCAGCCAGCTGGGCCAGTCTCCGTCTGGCTACACCTTC	CASSQLGQSPSGYTF
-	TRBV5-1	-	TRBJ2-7	TGCGCCAGCAGCTTTGACAGTAGGTCCTACGAGCAGTACTTC	CASSFDSRSYEQYF
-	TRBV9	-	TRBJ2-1	TGTGCCGGCAGCGTAGTGGAGACCTATATGAATGAGCAGTTCTTC	CAGSVVETYMNEQFF
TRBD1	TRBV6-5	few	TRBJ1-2	TGTGCCAGCAGTAAACAGGGGGCGAATGGCTACACCTTC	CASSKQGANGYTF
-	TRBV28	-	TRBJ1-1	TGTGCCAGCAGTTCCTCCGGGGCCCAGGAGACTGAAGCTTTCTTT	CASSSSGAQETEAFF
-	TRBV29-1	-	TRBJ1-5	TGCAGCGTTGAAGAGGACACTGGCCAGCCCCAGCATTTT	CSVEEDTGQPQHF
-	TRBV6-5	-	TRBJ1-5	TGTGCCAGCAGTTCGCAACTGGGTCAGCCCCAGCATTTT	CASSSQLGQPQHF
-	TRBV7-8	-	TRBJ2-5	TGTGCCAGCAGCAAAAAGATAGGACCGGACTGGGAGACCCAGTACTTC	CASSKKIGPDWETQYF
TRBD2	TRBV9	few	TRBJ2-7	TGTGCCAGCAGCGTAGGAGGACTAGCGGGAGTTTACGAGCAGTACTTC	CASSVGGLAGVYEQYF
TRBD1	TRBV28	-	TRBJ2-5	TGTGCCAGCAGTTTATCTTTCGACAGGGACGTAGGAGAGACCCAGTACTTC	CASSLSFDRDVGETQYF
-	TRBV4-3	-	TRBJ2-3	TGCGCCAGCAGCCAAGATTATCGGGGGGCGGGTACAGATACGCAGTATTTT	CASSQDYRGAGTDTQYF
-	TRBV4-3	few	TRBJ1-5	TGCGCCAGCAGCCAAGAAAACGGTCAGCCCCAGCATTTT	CASSQENGQPQHF
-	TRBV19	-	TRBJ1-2	TGTGCCAGTAGTTTCGGAGCAACCCATGGCTACACCTTC	CASSFGATHGYTF
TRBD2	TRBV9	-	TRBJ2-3	TGTGCCAGCAGCGTAGAGGTAGCGGGGACAGATACGCAGTATTTT	CASSVEVAGTDTQYF
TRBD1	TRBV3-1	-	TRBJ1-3	TGTGCCAGCACCCCAGGGGGGCGTAGGGACACCATATATTTT	CASTPGGRRDTIYF
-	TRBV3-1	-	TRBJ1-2	TGTGCCAGCAGCCAAGTTCGAGGGTTTGATGGCTACACCTTC	CASSQVRGFDGYTF
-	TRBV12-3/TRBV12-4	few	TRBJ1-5	TGTGCCAGCAGTTTAACCCGATACAATATGGTCAATCAGCCCCAGCATTTT	CASSLTRYNMVNQPQHF
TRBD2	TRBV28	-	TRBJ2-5	TGTGCCAGCAGTTTAGGCCTCCGACAAGCGGGGGGCCAAGAGACCCAGTACTTC	CASSLGLRQAGGQETQYF
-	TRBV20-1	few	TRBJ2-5	TGCAGTGCGCAAAGGGAGACCCAGTACTTC	CSAQRETQYF
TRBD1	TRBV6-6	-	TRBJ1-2	TGTGCCAGCGGGGGGACAGACCCATCCCATGGCTACACCTTC	CASGGTDPSHGYTF